Below are 8 T cell receptor beta chains sequenced from a single sample in a study of OX40 agonist ivuxolimab in advanced cancers. The method behind the library was the immunoSEQ multiplex PCR assay. TCRdb stores this immuneACCESS table with in-frame sequences only. Part of the clones is absent; in the studies checked, under half of the shortfall reflects unresolved V genes, and no reason is known for the rest. This sample gives about 62,000 clones in total; 79% of them show up just once. The ten largest clones capture roughly a tenth of the sample. The specimen was CD4+ or CD8+ T cells sorted from blood, collected in a trial of the OX40 agonist ivuxolimab. Source of these receptors: an adult with an advanced solid tumor such as melanoma, head and neck, liver or kidney cancer.

This rearrangement joins TRBV7-2 to TRBJ2-5; TRBD1 agrees at 8 bases. CDR3 size: 15 residues. Germline lookup yields CDR1 SGHTA and CDR2 FQGNSA. With 3 bases clipped from V and 5 bases from J, the junction kept 8 bases outside the gene matches. For the CDR3, the DNA is TGTGCCAGCAGCTTGTCCCAGGGGGCGTTCGAGACCCAGTACTTC. Protein: CASSLSQGAFETQYF.

The chain uses TRBV27 and TRBJ2-5; 14 bases map to TRBD2. The DNA matches TRBJ2-7 better at its end, which makes the J call doubtful. CDR3 length: 19 residues. Germline CDR1 MNHEY, CDR2 SMNVEV (reference sequence). The CDR3 protein is CASSPPPGLAGVGSYEQYF. DNA of the CDR3: TGTGCCAGCAGTCCCCCTCCGGGACTAGCGGGAGTGGGATCCTACGAGCAGTACTTC.

The chain uses TRBV5-6 and TRBJ1-5; 7 positions agree with TRBD1. The junction had 8 bases not matched to a gene; V was cut back by 2 bases and J by 0 bases. This CDR3 is built from 17 residues. The germline V gene has CDR1 SGHDT and CDR2 YYEEEE. CDR3: CASSFGDRSYSNQPQHF. The CDR3 DNA follows: TGTGCCAGCAGCTTTGGGGACAGAAGTTATAGCAATCAGCCCCAGCATTTT.

This clone was seen a handful of times. The chain uses TRBV7-9 and TRBJ2-2; 10 bases map to TRBD2. CDR1 is SEHNR, CDR2 FQNEAQ, per germline (reference sequence). After removal of 5 bases from V and 7 bases from J, the junction contained 7 bases not matched to a gene. The CDR3 consists of 15 residues. CDR3 in DNA: TGTGCCAGCAGCCAACTGGGACTAGCGAACGGGGAGCTGTTTTTT. Its protein is CASSQLGLANGELFF. Full variable domain (remainder filled in from reference TRBV7-9 and TRBJ2-2): DTGVSQNPRHKITKRGQNVTFRCDPISEHNRLYWYRQTLGQGPEFLTYFQNEAQLEKSRLLSDRFSAERPKGSFSTLEIQRTEQGDSAMYLCASSQLGLANGELFFGEGSRLTVL.

V and J are TRBV27 and TRBJ2-2, with 7 bases matching TRBD2. Germline lookup yields CDR1 MNHEY and CDR2 SMNVEV (reference sequence). The CDR3 sequence is 15 residues long. V shed 7 bases, J shed 4 bases, and the junction held 9 bases outside the gene matches. The CDR3 coding sequence is TGTGCCAGCAAAAGGGAGGGCCTAAGCACCGGGGAGCTGTTTTTT. It translates to CASKREGLSTGELFF.

The genes are TRBV15 and TRBJ1-1, with D unresolved. V lost 0 bases to trimming and J lost 10 bases, with 12 bases between them. This CDR3 has 13 residues. CDR1 and CDR2 from the germline V gene are LNHNV and YYDKDF (reference sequence). The CDR3 nucleotides are TGTGCCACCAGCAGAGAGGGGAGGGCCTTAGCTTTCTTT. It translates to CATSREGRALAFF.

This chain links TRBV6-5 with TRBJ2-5; tentatively, D is TRBD2 (6 bases). This CDR3 is built from 13 residues. V was pared by 1 base and J by 4 bases, with 7 bases between. Per the germline V gene, CDR1 is MNHEY and CDR2 is SVGAGI. The CDR3 is CASSYWGGETQYF. The CDR3 nucleotides are TGTGCCAGCAGTTACTGGGGAGGAGAGACCCAGTACTTC.

The rearrangement joins TRBV29-1 to TRBJ2-3; D is unclear. The CDR3 spans 14 residues. Looked up from germline, CDR1 is SQVTM and CDR2 is ANQGSEA. V shed 4 bases and J shed 0 bases, with 11 bases lying between them. The CDR3 reads CSVGPRSSTDTQYF. CDR3 nucleotide sequence: TGCAGCGTTGGCCCCAGATCTAGCACAGATACGCAGTATTTT.